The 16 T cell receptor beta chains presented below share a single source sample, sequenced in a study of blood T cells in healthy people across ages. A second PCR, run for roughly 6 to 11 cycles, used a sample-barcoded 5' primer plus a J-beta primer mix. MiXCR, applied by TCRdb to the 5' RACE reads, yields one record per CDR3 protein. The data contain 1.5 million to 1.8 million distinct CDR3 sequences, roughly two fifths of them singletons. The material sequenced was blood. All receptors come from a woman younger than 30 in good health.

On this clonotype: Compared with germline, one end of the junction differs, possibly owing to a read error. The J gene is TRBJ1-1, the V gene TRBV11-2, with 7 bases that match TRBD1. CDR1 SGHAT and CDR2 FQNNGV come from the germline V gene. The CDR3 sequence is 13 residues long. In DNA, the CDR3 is TGTACCAGCAGCGGGACAGAGAACACTGAAGCTTTCTTT. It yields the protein CTSSGTENTEAFF.

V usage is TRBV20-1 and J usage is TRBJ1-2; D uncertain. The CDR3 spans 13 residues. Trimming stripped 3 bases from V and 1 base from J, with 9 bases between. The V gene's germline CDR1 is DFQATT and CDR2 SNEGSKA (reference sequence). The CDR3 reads CSARSIRNYGYTF. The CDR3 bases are TGCAGTGCTAGGAGCATTCGTAACTATGGCTACACCTTC.

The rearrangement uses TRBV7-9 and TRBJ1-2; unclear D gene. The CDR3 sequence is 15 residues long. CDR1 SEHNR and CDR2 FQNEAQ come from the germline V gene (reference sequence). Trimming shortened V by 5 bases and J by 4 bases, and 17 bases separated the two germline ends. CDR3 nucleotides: TGTGCCAGCAGCCCTAGCGAGGGCTCCGGCTATGGCTACACCTTC. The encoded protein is CASSPSEGSGYGYTF.

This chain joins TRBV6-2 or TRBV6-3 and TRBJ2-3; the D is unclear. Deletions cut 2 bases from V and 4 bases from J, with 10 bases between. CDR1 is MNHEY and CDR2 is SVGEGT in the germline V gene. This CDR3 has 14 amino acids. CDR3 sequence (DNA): TGTGCCAGCAGTTACAGCATCCTAGCAGATACGCAGTATTTT. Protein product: CASSYSILADTQYF.

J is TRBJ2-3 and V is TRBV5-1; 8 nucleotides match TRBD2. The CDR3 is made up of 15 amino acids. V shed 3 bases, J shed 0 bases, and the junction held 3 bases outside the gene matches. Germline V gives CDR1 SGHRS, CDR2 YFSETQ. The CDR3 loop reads CASSSQRGSTDTQYF. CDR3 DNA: TGCGCCAGCAGCTCCCAGCGGGGGAGCACAGATACGCAGTATTTT.

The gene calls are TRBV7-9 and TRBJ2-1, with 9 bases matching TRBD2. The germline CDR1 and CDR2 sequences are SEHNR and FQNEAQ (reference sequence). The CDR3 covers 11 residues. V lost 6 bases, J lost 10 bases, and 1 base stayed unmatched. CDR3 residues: CASRAGGEQFF. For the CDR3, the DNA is TGTGCCAGCAGGGCGGGGGGGGAGCAGTTCTTC.

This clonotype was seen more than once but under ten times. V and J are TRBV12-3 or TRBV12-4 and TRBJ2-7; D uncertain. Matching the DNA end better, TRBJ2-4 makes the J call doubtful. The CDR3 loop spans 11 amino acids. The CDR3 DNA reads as TGTGCCAGCAGCGGTCGGGACATTCAGTACTTC. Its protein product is CASSGRDIQYF.

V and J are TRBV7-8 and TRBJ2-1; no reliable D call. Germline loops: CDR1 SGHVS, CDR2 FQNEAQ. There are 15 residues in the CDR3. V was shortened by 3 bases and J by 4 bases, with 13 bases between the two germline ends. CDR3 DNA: TGTGCCAGCAGCTTTCTGGCTCTGGCTTACAATGAGCAGTTCTTC. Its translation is CASSFLALAYNEQFF.

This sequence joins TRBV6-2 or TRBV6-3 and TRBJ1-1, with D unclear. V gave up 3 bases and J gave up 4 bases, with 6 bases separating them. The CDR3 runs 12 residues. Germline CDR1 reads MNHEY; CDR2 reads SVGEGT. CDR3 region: CASSYMFTEAFF. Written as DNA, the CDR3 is TGTGCCAGCAGTTATATGTTCACTGAAGCTTTCTTT.

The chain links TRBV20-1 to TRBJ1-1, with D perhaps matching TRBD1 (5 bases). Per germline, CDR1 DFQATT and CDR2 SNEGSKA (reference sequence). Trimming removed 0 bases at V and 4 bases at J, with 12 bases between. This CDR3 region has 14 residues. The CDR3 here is CSARDQGLLTEAFF. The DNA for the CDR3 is TGCAGTGCTAGAGATCAGGGACTGCTCACTGAAGCTTTCTTT.

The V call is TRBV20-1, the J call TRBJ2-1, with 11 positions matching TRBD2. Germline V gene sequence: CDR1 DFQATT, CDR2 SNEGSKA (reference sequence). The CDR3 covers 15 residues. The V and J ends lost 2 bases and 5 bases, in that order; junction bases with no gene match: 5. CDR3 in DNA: TGCAGTGCTAGAAAACTAGCGGGAGTACACAATGAGCAGTTCTTC. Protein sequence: CSARKLAGVHNEQFF.

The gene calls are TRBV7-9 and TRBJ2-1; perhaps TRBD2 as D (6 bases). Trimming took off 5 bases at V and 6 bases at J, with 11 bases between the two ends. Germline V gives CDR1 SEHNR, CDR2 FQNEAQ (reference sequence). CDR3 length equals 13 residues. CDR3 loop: CASSNRDFNEQFF. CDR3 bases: TGTGCCAGCAGCAACCGGGACTTCAATGAGCAGTTCTTC. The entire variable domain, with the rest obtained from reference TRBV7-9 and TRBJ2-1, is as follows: DTGVSQNPRHKITKRGQNVTFRCDPISEHNRLYWYRQTLGQGPEFLTYFQNEAQLEKSRLLSDRFSAERPKGSFSTLEIQRTEQGDSAMYLCASSNRDFNEQFFGPGTRLTVL.

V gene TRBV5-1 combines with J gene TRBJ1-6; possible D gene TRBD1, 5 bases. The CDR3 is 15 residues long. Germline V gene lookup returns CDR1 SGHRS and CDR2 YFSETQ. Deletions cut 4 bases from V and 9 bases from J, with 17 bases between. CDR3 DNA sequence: TGCGCCAGCAGCCAGGCCGGGGCGCTAGGTTCACCCCTCCACTTT. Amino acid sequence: CASSQAGALGSPLHF.

The CDR3 bases are TGTGCCAGCAGCCCAGTCCCTGGGGAGGCGGACTATGGCTACACCTTC. Translated: CASSPVPGEADYGYTF. The chain uses TRBV3-1 and TRBJ1-2; no clear D gene. V was pared by 4 bases and J by 3 bases, with 18 bases between. Per the germline V gene, CDR1 is LGHDT and CDR2 is YNNKEL (reference sequence). This CDR3 contains 16 residues.

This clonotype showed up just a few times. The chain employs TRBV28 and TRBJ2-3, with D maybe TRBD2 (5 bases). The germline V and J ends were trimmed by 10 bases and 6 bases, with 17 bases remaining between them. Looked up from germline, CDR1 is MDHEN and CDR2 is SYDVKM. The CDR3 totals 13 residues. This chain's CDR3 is CATGERESDTQYF. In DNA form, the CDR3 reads TGTGCCACCGGTGAGAGGGAAAGCGATACGCAGTATTTT.

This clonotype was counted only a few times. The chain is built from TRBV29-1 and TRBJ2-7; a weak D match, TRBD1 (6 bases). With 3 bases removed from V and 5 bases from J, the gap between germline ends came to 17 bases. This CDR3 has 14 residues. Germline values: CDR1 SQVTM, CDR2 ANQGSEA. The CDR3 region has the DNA TGCAGCGTTGATGGGGACAACAACCGGGACGAGCAGTACTTC. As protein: CSVDGDNNRDEQYF.